This record covers a single TCR beta chain. Unmatched junction bases numbered 9, after V lost 8 bases and J lost 3 bases. There are 14 residues in the CDR3. The germline V gene has CDR1 SQVTM and CDR2 ANQGSEA. Profiled with immunoSEQ multiplex PCR; TCRdb holds only in-frame clones, not every one. The table includes approximately 120,000 clones, around 88% detected once. These data belong to a study of blood T cell repertoires in COVID-19. This TCR came from a woman aged 45-65 years who had recovered from COVID-19. The specimen sequenced was peripheral blood. The J gene is TRBJ2-3, the V gene TRBV29-1; 9 bases fit TRBD2. As DNA, the CDR3 is TGCAGCACCGTGGGTAGCGGGGGAACAGATACGCAGTATTTT. It yields the protein CSTVGSGGTDTQYF.